These 29 T cell receptor beta chains were all obtained from the same sample, sequenced in a study of cytomegalovirus exposure and HLA in healthy donors (TCRdb year 2017). The library came from the immunoSEQ multiplex PCR assay. For the multiplex PCR, a mixture combining 60 forward primers for TCR Vbeta segments and 13 reverse primers for TCR Jbeta segments was used. TCRdb carries this immuneACCESS record with in-frame sequences only. Its versions omit some clonotypes, under half of them owing to an unresolved V gene in the studies checked, with the rest unexplained. The table for this sample lists around 100,000 clones; approximately 80% of them were counted only once. Around 5% of the sample is held by the ten biggest clonotypes. The specimen sequenced was PBMCs. The receptors originated from a female donor in good health and CMV-seropositive.

The table lists this clone with a few counts. This chain uses TRBV11-2 with TRBJ2-1; TRBD1 matches at 8 bases. After removal of 5 bases from V and 8 bases from J, the junction contained 8 bases not matched to a gene. Germline V gives CDR1 SGHAT, CDR2 FQNNGV. This CDR3 comprises 14 residues. This CDR3 is CASSTRTGHDEQFF. DNA for the CDR3: TGTGCCAGCAGCACCAGGACAGGGCACGATGAGCAGTTCTTC. The variable domain in full, completed from reference TRBV11-2 and TRBJ2-1, reads EAGVAQSPRYKIIEKRQSVAFWCNPISGHATLYWYQQILGQGPKLLIQFQNNGVVDDSQLPKDRFSAERLKGVDSTLKIQPAKLEDSAVYLCASSTRTGHDEQFFGPGTRLTVL.

The V call is TRBV5-6, the J call TRBJ1-2; D is ambiguous. The germline V gene has CDR1 SGHDT and CDR2 YYEEEE. The length of the CDR3 is 11 residues. The V gene lost 0 bases and the J gene lost 8 bases, with 5 bases spanning the gap. The chain's CDR3 is CASSLGLGYTF. The CDR3, as DNA: TGTGCCAGCAGCTTGGGGCTCGGCTACACCTTC.

The chain carries TRBV6-6 and TRBJ2-7; the match to TRBD2 covers 15 bases. From germline, CDR1 is MNHNY and CDR2 SVGAGI (reference sequence). With 5 bases clipped from V and 1 base from J, the junction kept 3 bases outside the gene matches. The CDR3 is made up of 16 amino acids. The chain's CDR3 is CASSPGTSGRSYEQYF. The CDR3, as DNA: TGTGCCAGCAGTCCGGGGACTAGCGGGAGGTCCTACGAGCAGTACTTC.

The chain combines TRBV14 with TRBJ1-2, with D possibly TRBD1 on 5 matching bases. The CDR3 length is 16 residues. V was clipped by 6 bases and J by 5 bases, with 22 bases between them. Germline V lookup: CDR1 SGHDN, CDR2 FVKESK. The DNA of the CDR3 is TGTGCCAGCAGTTTCAACGCCCAGGGTCGGCTGTATGGCTACACCTTC. The encoded protein is CASSFNAQGRLYGYTF.

The gene calls are TRBV4-3 and TRBJ1-1; D not certain. The CDR3 is 15 residues long. Germline V gene lookup returns CDR1 LGHNA and CDR2 YSLEER. The germline V and J ends were trimmed by 3 bases and 2 bases, with 13 bases remaining between them. CDR3 region: CASSHEWTGNTEAFF. The CDR3 DNA reads as TGCGCCAGCAGCCATGAGTGGACGGGAAACACTGAAGCTTTCTTT.

The gene calls are TRBV5-1 and TRBJ1-3, with a possible D match to TRBD1 (6 bases). Germline V gene lookup returns CDR1 SGHRS and CDR2 YFSETQ. The V and J ends lost 6 bases and 0 bases respectively, with 10 bases between them. CDR3 size: 14 residues. CDR3 sequence (DNA): TGCGCCAGCAAAAGGGACACCTCTGGAAACACCATATATTTT. It translates to CASKRDTSGNTIYF.

This rearrangement joins TRBV1 to TRBJ1-5. TRBV1 is termed a pseudogene. The CDR3 is 18 residues long. CDR3 protein: CTSSRWGEVKGNNQPQHF. The CDR3 coding sequence is TGCACCAGCAGCCGCTGGGGAGAGGTTAAGGGTAACAATCAGCCCCAGCATTTT.

The DNA of the CDR3 is TGCGCCAGCAGCCAAGAAACAGGGACGAAACAGCCCCAGCATTTT. Protein product: CASSQETGTKQPQHF. The chain carries TRBV4-3 and TRBJ1-5; the D gene is possibly TRBD1 (6 bases). V lost 0 bases and J 7 bases, leaving 13 bases between the germline ends. This CDR3 spans 15 amino acids. Germline lookup yields CDR1 LGHNA and CDR2 YSLEER.

The chain is built from TRBV6-5 and TRBJ2-2; 7 nucleotides match TRBD2. V lost 2 bases and J lost 1; bases outside the gene matches: 4. The V gene's germline CDR1 is MNHEY and CDR2 SVGAGI. There are 16 residues in the CDR3. As DNA, the CDR3 is TGTGCCAGCAGTTACACACTAGCGCTGAACACCGGGGAGCTGTTTTTT. It encodes CASSYTLALNTGELFF.

In DNA, the CDR3 is TGCGCCAGCAGCCCAGACAGGGGGCCGAACACCGGGGAGCTGTTTTTT. This encodes CASSPDRGPNTGELFF. The chain recombines TRBV5-1 with TRBJ2-2, with 10 bases aligning to TRBD1. V lost 4 bases, J lost 0 bases, and 3 bases stayed unmatched. This CDR3 contains 16 residues. Germline lookup yields CDR1 SGHRS and CDR2 YFSETQ.

V usage is TRBV6-1 and J usage is TRBJ1-3; TRBD1 might be the D (6 bases). Germline CDR1 and CDR2: MNHNS and SASEGT. V lost 1 base to trimming and J lost 0 bases, with 10 bases between them. This CDR3 is built from 16 residues. In nucleotides, the CDR3 is TGTGCCAGCAGTGAAGGGCAGGGGAGCTCTGGAAACACCATATATTTT. Encoded protein: CASSEGQGSSGNTIYF.

This chain links TRBV10-3 with TRBJ1-5, with a weak D call TRBD1 (5 bases). Trimming took off 2 bases at V and 0 bases at J, with 11 bases between the two ends. This CDR3 comprises 16 residues. Germline lookup yields CDR1 ENHRY and CDR2 SYGVKD. CDR3 bases: TGTGCCATCAGTGAGGACAGCGAGTATAGCAATCAGCCCCAGCATTTT. It specifies CAISEDSEYSNQPQHF.

This chain links TRBV5-1 with TRBJ1-4; 7 nucleotides match TRBD1. Unmatched junction bases numbered 4, after V lost 3 bases and J lost 2 bases. The length of the CDR3 is 15 residues. CDR1 and CDR2 from the germline V gene are SGHRS and YFSETQ. The CDR3 nucleotides read TGCGCCAGCAGCTCCTCAGGGGGTACTAATGAAAAACTGTTTTTT. Amino acid sequence: CASSSSGGTNEKLFF. Using reference TRBV5-1 and TRBJ1-4 for the parts outside the CDR3, the full variable domain is KAGVTQTPRYLIKTRGQQVTLSCSPISGHRSVSWYQQTPGQGLQFLFEYFSETQRNKGNFPGRFSGRQFSNSRSEMNVSTLELGDSALYLCASSSSGGTNEKLFFGSGTQLSVL.

The rearrangement links TRBV5-4 to TRBJ2-1; the match to TRBD1 covers 7 bases. In germline, CDR1 is SGHNT, CDR2 YYREEE (reference sequence). The CDR3 is made up of 15 amino acids. Trimming removed 4 bases from V and 4 bases from J; junction bases left unmatched: 8. CDR3 sequence reads: CASSLRQGNYNEQFF. The CDR3 DNA sequence: TGTGCCAGCAGCCTAAGACAGGGTAATTACAATGAGCAGTTCTTC.

This rearrangement joins TRBV6-1 to TRBJ2-7; 9 nucleotides line up with TRBD2. This CDR3 spans 16 amino acids. Germline V CDR1 and CDR2: MNHNS, SASEGT. V lost 4 bases to trimming and J lost 0 bases; unmatched junction nucleotides: 7. This CDR3 is CASSGRRGGSSYEQYF. CDR3 sequence (DNA): TGTGCCAGCAGTGGTCGGCGGGGGGGAAGCTCCTACGAGCAGTACTTC.

The chain links TRBV7-2 to TRBJ1-4; D is uncertain. Looked up from germline, CDR1 is SGHTA and CDR2 is FQGNSA. The CDR3 has 14 amino acids. Between the trimmed V and J ends, which lost 2 bases and 1 base, there was a span of 5 bases. The CDR3 spells CASSLTVTNEKLFF. CDR3 bases: TGTGCCAGCAGCTTAACGGTAACTAATGAAAAACTGTTTTTT.

The chain couples TRBV6-5 to TRBJ1-4; no reliable D call. Germline V gene data show CDR1 as MNHEY and CDR2 as SVGAGI. This CDR3 is 14 amino acids long. The V gene lost 3 bases and the J gene lost 1 base, with 6 bases spanning the gap. The CDR3 protein is CASSYTETNEKLFF. The CDR3 DNA sequence: TGTGCCAGCAGTTATACTGAAACTAATGAAAAACTGTTTTTT.

The V and J genes are TRBV5-4 and TRBJ2-3; TRBD2 aligns across 10 bases. This CDR3 comprises 17 residues. Unmatched junction bases numbered 10, after V lost 2 bases and J lost 4 bases. Germline CDR1 is SGHNT and CDR2 is YYREEE (reference sequence). The CDR3 reads CASSLLLLAGVADTQYF. CDR3 DNA sequence: TGTGCCAGCAGCTTACTTCTTCTAGCGGGGGTAGCAGATACGCAGTATTTT. Together with reference TRBV5-4 and TRBJ2-3, the CDR3 gives the full variable domain: ETGVTQSPTHLIKTRGQQVTLRCSSQSGHNTVSWYQQALGQGPQFIFQYYREEENGRGNFPPRFSGLQFPNYSSELNVNALELDDSALYLCASSLLLLAGVADTQYFGPGTRLTVL.

The CDR3 DNA sequence: TGCAGCGTGGGCCTGGACAGGGCGGGTGGCTATGGCTACACCTTC. Translating it yields CSVGLDRAGGYGYTF. The genes are TRBV29-1 and TRBJ1-2; 8 bases agree with TRBD1. The CDR3 length is 15 residues. The ends lost 6 bases at V and 4 bases at J; junction bases unmatched: 13. Germline CDR1 reads SQVTM; CDR2 reads ANQGSEA. Full variable domain (missing parts from reference TRBV29-1 and TRBJ1-2): SAVISQKPSRDICQRGTSLTIQCQVDSQVTMMFWYRQQPGQSLTLIATANQGSEATYESGFVIDKFPISRPNLTFSTLTVSNMSPEDSSIYLCSVGLDRAGGYGYTFGSGTRLTVV.

By sample fraction, this clone is medium-sized. J is TRBJ1-2 and V is TRBV5-8; 7 bases align to TRBD1. The CDR3 totals 17 residues. V was pared by 0 bases and J by 0 bases, with 8 bases of the junction left unmatched. CDR1 is SGHTS and CDR2 is YDEGEE in the germline V gene. CDR3 sequence: CASSLAWETGTNYGYTF. CDR3 nucleotide sequence: TGTGCCAGCAGCTTGGCCTGGGAGACAGGGACTAACTATGGCTACACCTTC.

This sequence joins TRBV5-1 and TRBJ1-6; TRBD1 might be the D (5 bases). The CDR3 spans 15 residues. Germline assignment: CDR1 SGHRS and CDR2 YFSETQ. The V end was cut by 0 bases, the J end by 7 bases, with 11 bases between. The CDR3 nucleotides are TGCGCCAGCAGCTTGGAAGGGGCAAGGAATTCACCCCTCCACTTT. Encoded protein: CASSLEGARNSPLHF.

The chain couples TRBV25-1 to TRBJ2-1; D is undetermined. From germline, CDR1 is MGHDK and CDR2 SYGVNS. The V end lost 9 bases, the J end lost 0 bases, and 12 bases lay between the germline ends. This CDR3 spans 14 amino acids. CDR3 coding DNA: TGTGCCAGTAGATCCCCGCACTCCTACAATGAGCAGTTCTTC. Translating gives CASRSPHSYNEQFF.

The count of this clone is one. The V call is TRBV7-2, the J call TRBJ2-5; 10 nucleotides match TRBD2. CDR1 is SGHTA and CDR2 is FQGNSA in the germline V gene. Trimming at V came to 5 bases and at J to 13 bases, leaving 16 bases not matched to a gene. The CDR3 loop spans 15 amino acids. The CDR3 spells CASSLKALAGGSPYF. Here the CDR3 DNA reads TGTGCCAGCAGCCTAAAGGCCTTAGCGGGGGGCTCTCCGTACTTC. The entire variable domain, with the rest obtained from reference TRBV7-2 and TRBJ2-5, is as follows: GAGVSQSPSNKVTEKGKDVELRCDPISGHTALYWYRQSLGQGLEFLIYFQGNSAPDKSGLPSDRFSAERTGGSVSTLTIQRTQQEDSAVYLCASSLKALAGGSPYFGPGTRLLVL.

J is TRBJ2-7 and V is TRBV29-1; TRBD2 is a possible D gene (6 bases). Germline-derived CDR1 and CDR2 are SQVTM and ANQGSEA. The CDR3 covers 12 residues. V lost 7 bases to trimming and J lost 0 bases, with 10 bases between them. In DNA form, the CDR3 reads TGCAGCGGGGGGGACCACTCCTACGAGCAGTACTTC. Encoded protein: CSGGDHSYEQYF.

The chain employs TRBV4-2 and TRBJ2-5; 12 bases are shared with TRBD1. CDR1 is LGHNA and CDR2 is YNFKEQ in the germline V gene. Losses at the gene ends were 8 bases for V and 2 bases for J; bases not matched to a gene: 3. CDR3 size: 14 residues. The chain's CDR3 is CASGDRGRQETQYF. The CDR3 nucleotides are TGTGCCAGCGGGGACAGGGGGCGGCAAGAGACCCAGTACTTC.

This clone was observed a single time. This rearrangement joins TRBV2 to TRBJ2-1; TRBD1 is a possible D gene (5 bases). Looked up from germline, CDR1 is SNHLY and CDR2 is FYNNEI. The CDR3 consists of 14 residues. Trimming cost V 7 bases and J 0 bases, with 10 bases left between them. The DNA for the CDR3 is TGTGCCAGCAACAGGATCAACTCCTACAATGAGCAGTTCTTC. Its translation: CASNRINSYNEQFF. The whole variable domain, remainder taken from reference TRBV2 and TRBJ2-1, is EPEVTQTPSHQVTQMGQEVILRCVPISNHLYFYWYRQILGQKVEFLVSFYNNEISEKSEIFDDQFSVERPDGSNFTLKIRSTKLEDSAMYFCASNRINSYNEQFFGPGTRLTVL.

The CDR3 coding sequence is TGCGCCAGCAGCCAGCAACAGGGGGCCTACGAGCAGTACTTC. Encoded protein: CASSQQQGAYEQYF. The gene calls are TRBV4-1 and TRBJ2-7; 8 bases map to TRBD1. The CDR3 is 14 amino acids. CDR1 is MGHRA, CDR2 YSYEKL, per germline. V lost 3 bases and J lost 2; bases outside the gene matches: 3.

The chain recombines TRBV18 with TRBJ1-1; weak D call: TRBD1 (6 bases). The germline V and J ends were trimmed by 3 bases and 1 base, with 15 bases remaining between them. Germline V gene lookup returns CDR1 KGHSH and CDR2 LQKENI. This CDR3 comprises 16 residues. The CDR3 sequence is CASSPERQETNTEAFF. CDR3 nucleotide sequence: TGTGCCAGCTCACCGGAACGACAGGAGACGAACACTGAAGCTTTCTTT. The variable domain in full, with the rest retrieved from reference TRBV18 and TRBJ1-1, is NAGVMQNPRHLVRRRGQEARLRCSPMKGHSHVYWYRQLPEEGLKFMVYLQKENIIDESGMPKERFSAEFPKEGPSILRIQQVVRGDSAAYFCASSPERQETNTEAFFGQGTRLTVV.

The chain couples TRBV7-9 to TRBJ1-4; D is unclear. The length of the CDR3 is 15 residues. The ends were cut back, 0 bases at V and 0 bases at J, with 5 bases in the middle. Per germline, CDR1 SEHNR and CDR2 FQNEAQ (reference sequence). The chain's CDR3 is CASSLASTTNEKLFF. The CDR3 DNA reads as TGTGCCAGCAGCTTAGCGTCCACAACTAATGAAAAACTGTTTTTT. The whole variable domain, remainder taken from reference TRBV7-9 and TRBJ1-4, is DTGVSQNPRHKITKRGQNVTFRCDPISEHNRLYWYRQTLGQGPEFLTYFQNEAQLEKSRLLSDRFSAERPKGSFSTLEIQRTEQGDSAMYLCASSLASTTNEKLFFGSGTQLSVL.